This T cell receptor (beta chain) was profiled in a study of human T cells and chemical hapten exposure. The table lists this clonotype with many counts. This CDR3 contains 15 residues. V was pared by 10 bases and J by 2 bases, with 18 bases between. In germline, CDR1 is KGHDR, CDR2 SFDVKD. Original data processing: From around 25,000 to 690,000 TCRs were found per sample, with a median of around 96,000. Each CDR3 protein is one row after TCRdb ran MiXCR on the RACE reads. Clone size and V and J calls follow TCRdb, not the original study. This sample has more than 250,000 distinct CDR3 sequences, with around 9.3% found just once. Time point noted: pre-sensitization, week 0. Treatment here: therapeutic diphenylcyclopropenone sensitization with weekly scalp DPC.

This sequence was found in a woman aged 40 to 50 with alopecia areata. Some clones in this sample may be carry-over from other donors' samples. Here the sequenced sample was whole blood, taken in connection with sensitization to the hapten diphenylcyclopropenone (DPC). The gene calls are TRBV24-1 and TRBJ2-3; D is undetermined. Here the CDR3 DNA reads TGTGCCACTTCCTTCGGGTCTTCTCCCACAGATACGCAGTATTTT. Translating it yields CATSFGSSPTDTQYF.